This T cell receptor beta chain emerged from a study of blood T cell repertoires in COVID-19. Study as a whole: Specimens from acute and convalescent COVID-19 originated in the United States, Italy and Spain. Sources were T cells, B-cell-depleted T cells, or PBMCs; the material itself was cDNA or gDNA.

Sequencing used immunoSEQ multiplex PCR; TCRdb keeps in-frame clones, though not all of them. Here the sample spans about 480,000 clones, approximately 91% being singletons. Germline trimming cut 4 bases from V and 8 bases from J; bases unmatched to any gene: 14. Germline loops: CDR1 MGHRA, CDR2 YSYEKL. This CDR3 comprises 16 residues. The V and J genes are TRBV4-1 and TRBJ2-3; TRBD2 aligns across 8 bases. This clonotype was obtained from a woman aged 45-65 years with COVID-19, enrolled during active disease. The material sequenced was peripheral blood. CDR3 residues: CASSRNAGGPQGTQYF. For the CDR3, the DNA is TGCGCCAGCAGCCGAAACGCGGGGGGCCCTCAGGGTACGCAGTATTTT.